The source of this TCR beta chain is a study of a mutant IDH1 vaccine in newly diagnosed glioma. Across the whole study: Administration of eight vaccinations to patients took place in weeks 1, 3, 5, 7, 11, 15, 19, 23. Therapy received beforehand was radiotherapy, temozolomide, or both, with most patients given both.

Concerning this clone itself: Its antigen is currently unknown.

Time point denoted: week 11, during vaccination. Vaccination comprised doses that each held 300 ug of mutant IDH1 20-mer peptide, plus topical imiquimod. Generated by immunoSEQ multiplex PCR, the TCRdb table keeps only in-frame clones and is missing some. The sample consists of about 52,000 clones, roughly 90% of them appearing once. Trimming left V 6 bases short and J 4 bases short, with 9 bases between. CDR1 and CDR2 (germline): MNHEY, SVGAGI. The CDR3 covers 12 residues. The clonotype was recovered from a man aged 50-59 years with glioma. The source material was PBMCs, sampled from a glioma patient whose treatment included an IDH1 peptide vaccine. The chain combines TRBV6-5 with TRBJ1-2; D gene ambiguous. The CDR3 reads CASRTEPYGYTF. The CDR3 coding sequence is TGTGCCAGCAGGACTGAACCCTATGGCTACACCTTC.